Here is one T cell receptor beta chain with its context. What it binds is unknown. The CDR3 extends over 15 amino acids. Trimming took 6 bases from V and 3 from J; bases not matched to a gene: 8. Germline lookup yields CDR1 LNHDA and CDR2 SQIVND (reference sequence). These data originate in a study of shared clonotypes between healthy human individuals. Study results and limitations: Having only a few donors restricted how much genetic and exposure-history diversity was captured.

Free of recent acute infections or vaccinations, the donors were healthy HIV-negative adults. The study drew all its donors from Caucasian adults living in Nashville, Tennessee. TCRdb's copy holds only in-frame clones and misses some; the assay was immunoSEQ multiplex PCR. The sample lists some 450,000 clones, over 60% occurring once. The source of this sequence is a middle-aged woman in good health. Some clones in this sample may be carry-over from other donors' samples. The rearrangement uses TRBV19 and TRBJ2-7; 10 bases fit TRBD1. The sequenced sample consisted of PBMCs. CDR3 in amino acids: CASSPADRGFYEQYF. CDR3 sequence (DNA): TGTGCCAGTAGCCCAGCGGACAGGGGGTTCTACGAGCAGTACTTC.